This T cell receptor beta chain was identified in a study of cytomegalovirus exposure and HLA in healthy donors. Study-level points and caveats: In a later analysis, TCR beta V- and J-gene trimming was associated with a missense DCLRE1C variant.

This PCR relied on a set of 60 Vbeta primers and 13 Jbeta primers. Here immunoSEQ multiplex PCR was the method, and the copy in TCRdb shows in-frame clones only, minus some. The sample holds approximately 88,000 clones; around four fifths are singletons and the top ten take about 7%. On this clone itself: Antigen specificity is unknown.

The clonotype was recovered from a man aged 50 to 59 in good health and CMV-seropositive. The specimen was PBMCs.

This CDR3 reads CASSTSTGNEQFF. The CDR3 nucleotides are TGTGCCAGCAGTACCTCGACAGGGAATGAGCAGTTCTTC. The chain is built from TRBV6-6 and TRBJ2-1; 7 nucleotides line up with TRBD1. Germline CDR1 and CDR2: MNHNY and SVGAGI (reference sequence). J lost 7 bases, V lost 5 bases, and 5 bases had no gene match. This CDR3 has 13 residues.